The 10 T cell receptor beta chains below come from one sample, sequenced in a study of T-cell memory formation after mild COVID-19. TCRdb redid the calling of the 5' RACE reads with MiXCR, one entry per CDR3 protein. This sample has a few hundred thousand distinct CDR3 sequences; approximately 21% occur once, and the top ten carry 12%. The sequenced material came from PBMCs or a T cell subset sorted from them (not recorded which). These receptors all come from an adult woman who had mild COVID-19 (a few samples of this study predate the infection). Cell type and time point are not known.

This chain joins TRBV7-2 and TRBJ1-3; D gene unclear. Trimming shortened V by 6 bases and J by 2 bases, and 11 bases separated the two germline ends. Germline-derived CDR1 and CDR2 are SGHTA and FQGNSA. This CDR3 is 14 amino acids long. In nucleotides, the CDR3 is TGTGCCAGCAGAGAGGGTTTGACTGGAAACACCATATATTTT. Translation: CASREGLTGNTIYF.

The chain has TRBV4-1 and TRBJ1-3; unclear D gene. The V end lost 1 base, the J end lost 3 bases, and 13 bases lay between the germline ends. There are 16 residues in the CDR3. Per the germline V gene, CDR1 is MGHRA and CDR2 is YSYEKL. The CDR3 DNA reads as TGCGCCAGCAGCCAAGTCGGATGGAATGTTGGAAACACCATATATTTT. It translates to CASSQVGWNVGNTIYF.

V gene TRBV7-3 combines with J gene TRBJ2-1; no clear D gene. The CDR3 consists of 14 residues. CDR1 is SGHTA, CDR2 FQGTGA, per germline. V was clipped by 1 base and J by 9 bases, with 13 bases between them. The CDR3 DNA follows: TGTGCCAGCAGCTTAATCAGTGGGCGAGGTGAGCAGTTCTTC. Its protein is CASSLISGRGEQFF. Complete variable domain (other parts from reference TRBV7-3 and TRBJ2-1): GAGVSQTPSNKVTEKGKYVELRCDPISGHTALYWYRQSLGQGPEFLIYFQGTGAADDSGLPNDRFFAVRPEGSVSTLKIQRTERGDSAVYLCASSLISGRGEQFFGPGTRLTVL.

The chain links TRBV20-1 to TRBJ1-1; maybe TRBD1 (5 bases). Germline values: CDR1 DFQATT, CDR2 SNEGSKA (reference sequence). The CDR3 is made up of 14 amino acids. Trimming stripped 2 bases from V and 4 bases from J, with 14 bases between. The CDR3, as DNA: TGCAGTGCTAGATCGGACAACGGAGCCACTGAAGCTTTCTTT. Its protein is CSARSDNGATEAFF.

The chain is built from TRBV3-1 and TRBJ2-7; D unresolved. The CDR3 sequence is 12 residues long. Germline values: CDR1 LGHDT, CDR2 YNNKEL (reference sequence). V lost 0 bases, J lost 10 bases, and 10 bases lay in between. The CDR3 region has the DNA TGTGCCAGCAGCCAAGATGGAACCGCCCAGTACTTC. Residues: CASSQDGTAQYF.

The table lists this clonotype with a few counts. The rearrangement links TRBV2 to TRBJ2-5, with D possibly called TRBD1 or TRBD2 (5 bases each). V was pared by 3 bases and J by 5 bases, with 16 bases between. This CDR3 spans 15 amino acids. The germline V gene encodes CDR1 SNHLY and CDR2 FYNNEI. Here the CDR3 DNA reads TGTGCCAGCAGTGACTTGGGTGGGACGTACGAGACCCAGTACTTC. It is translated as CASSDLGGTYETQYF. The complete variable domain, with remaining parts taken from reference TRBV2 and TRBJ2-5, reads EPEVTQTPSHQVTQMGQEVILRCVPISNHLYFYWYRQILGQKVEFLVSFYNNEISEKSEIFDDQFSVERPDGSNFTLKIRSTKLEDSAMYFCASSDLGGTYETQYFGPGTRLLVL.

The CDR3 is CASSQAGGGYGYTF. The CDR3 DNA reads TGTGCCAGCAGCCAAGCGGGGGGTGGTTATGGCTACACCTTC. The chain employs TRBV4-2 and TRBJ1-2; TRBD1 might be the D (5 bases). The V gene's germline CDR1 is LGHNA and CDR2 YNFKEQ. The CDR3 totals 14 residues. The ends were cut back, 1 base at V and 5 bases at J, with 11 bases in the middle.

This clonotype was seen many times. The rearrangement links TRBV4-2 to TRBJ2-1; 11 bases match TRBD2. V dropped 3 bases and J dropped 7; count of bases not matched to a gene: 8. Germline V lookup: CDR1 LGHNA, CDR2 YNFKEQ. This CDR3 region has 16 residues. The CDR3 region is CASSQDLSGGENEQFF. Written as DNA, the CDR3 is TGTGCCAGCAGCCAGGACCTTAGCGGGGGGGAGAATGAGCAGTTCTTC.

The chain joins TRBV12-3 or TRBV12-4 to TRBJ2-7; either TRBD1 or TRBD2 may fit D (5 bases each). The CDR3 length is 13 residues. V was shortened by 7 bases and J by 1 base, with 11 bases between the two germline ends. The CDR3 DNA follows: TGTGCCAGCACCGGGACGGCATCCTACGAGCAGTACTTC. Amino acids: CASTGTASYEQYF.

This clonotype was recorded many times. Sequence at one end of the junction differs from germline and may be a read error. The rearrangement joins TRBV7-2 to TRBJ2-3, with 7 positions matching TRBD1. Germline V gene lookup returns CDR1 SGHTA and CDR2 FQGNSA. The CDR3 is 14 amino acids. This CDR3 is CASTLDRVADTQYF. CDR3 nucleotide sequence: TGTGCCAGCACCTTAGACAGGGTCGCAGATACGCAGTATTTT.